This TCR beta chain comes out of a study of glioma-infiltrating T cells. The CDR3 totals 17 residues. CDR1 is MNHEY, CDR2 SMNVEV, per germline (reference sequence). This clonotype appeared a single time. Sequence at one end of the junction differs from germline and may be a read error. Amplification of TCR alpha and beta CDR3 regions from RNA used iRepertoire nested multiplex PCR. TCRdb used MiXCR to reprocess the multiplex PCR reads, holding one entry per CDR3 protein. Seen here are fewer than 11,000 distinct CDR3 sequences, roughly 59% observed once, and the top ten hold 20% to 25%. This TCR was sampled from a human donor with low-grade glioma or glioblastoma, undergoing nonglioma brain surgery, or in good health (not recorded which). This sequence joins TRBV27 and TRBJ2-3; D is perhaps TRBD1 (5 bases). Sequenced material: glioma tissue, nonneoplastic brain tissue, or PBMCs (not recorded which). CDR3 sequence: CARRLGYRPSGTDTQYF. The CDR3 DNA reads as TGTGCCCGCCGCCTTGGATACAGGCCGTCCGGCACAGACACGCAGTATTTT.